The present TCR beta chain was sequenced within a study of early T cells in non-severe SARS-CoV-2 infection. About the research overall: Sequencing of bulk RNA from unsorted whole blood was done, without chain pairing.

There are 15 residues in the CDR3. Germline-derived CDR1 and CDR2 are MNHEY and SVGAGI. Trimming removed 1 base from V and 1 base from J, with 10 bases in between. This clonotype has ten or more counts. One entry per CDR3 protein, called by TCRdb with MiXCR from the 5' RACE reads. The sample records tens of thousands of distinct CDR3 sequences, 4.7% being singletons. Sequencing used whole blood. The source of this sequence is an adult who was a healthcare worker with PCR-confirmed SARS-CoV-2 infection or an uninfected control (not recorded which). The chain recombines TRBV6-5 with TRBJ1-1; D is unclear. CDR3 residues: CASSYWVGRNTEAFF. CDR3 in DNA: TGTGCCAGCAGTTACTGGGTAGGGAGGAACACTGAAGCTTTCTTT.